This T cell receptor (beta chain) was identified during a study of blood T cell repertoires in COVID-19. Measured with immunoSEQ multiplex PCR; TCRdb has only the in-frame clones, and not every one. The sample includes 270,000 or so clones, roughly 84% seen only once; the top ten take about 6.2%. The CDR3 totals 14 residues. Germline CDR1 SNHLY, CDR2 FYNNEI. Trimming pared 3 bases from V and 0 bases from J, leaving 7 bases between. What was sequenced was PBMCs or T cells enriched from blood (not recorded which). The TCR sequence derives from a woman in her 50s who had been exposed to COVID-19. J is TRBJ2-3 and V is TRBV2; D not resolved. The CDR3 region has the DNA TGTGCCAGCAGTGACAGGTCTAGCACAGATACGCAGTATTTT. The encoded protein is CASSDRSSTDTQYF.